The 24 T cell receptor beta chains presented below share a single source sample, sequenced in a study of human versus mouse CDR3 diversity and MHC coevolution. TCRdb keeps only in-frame clones here, not all; method: immunoSEQ multiplex PCR. This table has tens of thousands of clones, 80% to 95% appearing once. The material sequenced was naive CD4+ T cells from blood. The subset here: CD45RO-negative CD62L-positive naive CD4 T cells. The receptors were sampled from a person aged 25 to 75 in good health.

V usage is TRBV19 and J usage is TRBJ2-1, with TRBD2 matching over 8 bases. V lost 2 bases to trimming and J lost 0 bases; unmatched junction nucleotides: 12. The CDR3 runs to 19 residues. The germline gives CDR1 LNHDA, CDR2 SQIVND (reference sequence). The CDR3 nucleotides read TGTGCCAGTAGTATACGGGTAGCGGGAAACTACCCCTCCTACAATGAGCAGTTCTTC. Its protein product is CASSIRVAGNYPSYNEQFF.

This clone was observed a single time. V usage is TRBV18 and J usage is TRBJ1-2, with 8 positions matching TRBD1. Germline values: CDR1 KGHSH, CDR2 LQKENI. J gave up 4 bases and V 6 bases, and 4 bases lay outside the gene matches. CDR3 length: 13 amino acids. The CDR3, as DNA: TGTGCCAGCTCGACAGGGGAAGGCTATGGCTACACCTTC. It is translated as CASSTGEGYGYTF.

The chain uses TRBV7-2 and TRBJ2-5; 7 nucleotides match TRBD1. From germline, CDR1 is SGHTA and CDR2 FQGNSA. The CDR3 loop spans 13 amino acids. J lost 1 base, V lost 5 bases, and 1 base had no gene match. CDR3 DNA: TGTGCCAGCAGCCGGGACAGCCAAGAGACCCAGTACTTC. As protein: CASSRDSQETQYF.

This clone was recorded a few times. In DNA, the CDR3 is TGTGCCAGTAGTACAAGACAGGGGGTGGCCTACGAGCAGTACTTC. The encoded protein is CASSTRQGVAYEQYF. The chain carries TRBV19 and TRBJ2-7, with 9 bases lining up with TRBD1. CDR3 length equals 15 residues. Germline trimming cut 4 bases from V and 2 bases from J; bases unmatched to any gene: 6. CDR1 is LNHDA, CDR2 SQIVND, per germline (reference sequence).

The chain uses TRBV15 and TRBJ1-3; the D is unclear. The CDR3 runs to 14 residues. Germline V CDR1 and CDR2: LNHNV, YYDKDF (reference sequence). The germline V and J ends were trimmed by 8 bases and 0 bases, with 11 bases remaining between them. The CDR3 loop reads CATPGIDSGNTIYF. The CDR3 DNA sequence: TGTGCCACCCCGGGGATTGACTCTGGAAACACCATATATTTT. Full variable domain (remainder filled in from reference TRBV15 and TRBJ1-3): DAMVIQNPRYQVTQFGKPVTLSCSQTLNHNVMYWYQQKSSQAPKLLFHYYDKDFNNEADTPDNFQSRRPNTSFCFLDIRSPGLGDTAMYLCATPGIDSGNTIYFGEGSWLTVV.

This clone has a single count. The rearrangement uses TRBV6-5 and TRBJ2-7; weak D call: TRBD1 (6 bases). The V gene lost 10 bases and the J gene lost 5 bases, with 15 bases spanning the gap. From germline, CDR1 is MNHEY and CDR2 SVGAGI. The CDR3 is 12 amino acids. The CDR3 sequence is CATTSRGHEQYF. CDR3 bases: TGTGCCACCACCAGCAGGGGCCACGAGCAGTACTTC.

V usage is TRBV19 and J usage is TRBJ2-7, with D tentatively TRBD1 (5 bases). V was clipped by 6 bases and J by 2 bases, with 8 bases between them. This CDR3 region has 12 residues. Looked up from germline, CDR1 is LNHDA and CDR2 is SQIVND (reference sequence). As DNA, the CDR3 is TGTGCCAGTAGATCGGACACCTACGAGCAGTACTTC. Residues: CASRSDTYEQYF. Full variable domain (missing parts from reference TRBV19 and TRBJ2-7): DGGITQSPKYLFRKEGQNVTLSCEQNLNHDAMYWYRQDPGQGLRLIYYSQIVNDFQKGDIAEGYSVSREKKESFPLTVTSAQKNPTAFYLCASRSDTYEQYFGPGTRLTVT.

The chain's CDR3 is CASSRDRAYNEQFF. The CDR3 bases are TGTGCCAGCAGTCGCGACAGGGCGTACAATGAGCAGTTCTTC. V is TRBV27 and J is TRBJ2-1, with 7 nucleotides matching TRBD1. The J segment lost 4 bases and the V segment lost 5 bases, leaving 5 bases of the junction unmatched. Germline-derived CDR1 and CDR2 are MNHEY and SMNVEV (reference sequence). CDR3 length: 14 amino acids.

The V and J genes are TRBV5-1 and TRBJ2-3, with 7 bases lining up with TRBD1. The CDR3 has 16 amino acids. The germline V gene has CDR1 SGHRS and CDR2 YFSETQ. V lost 1 base and J lost 1; bases outside the gene matches: 6. The CDR3 here is CASSLRGLGGTDTQYF. The CDR3 DNA is TGCGCCAGCAGCTTGAGGGGGCTGGGGGGCACAGATACGCAGTATTTT.

CDR3 nucleotides: TGTGCCAGCAGCTTAGCGCTAGGACAGGGGGCTAGCTATAATTCACCCCTCCACTTT. This translates into CASSLALGQGASYNSPLHF. The chain recombines TRBV7-8 with TRBJ1-6, with 11 bases lining up with TRBD1. The germline CDR1 and CDR2 sequences are SGHVS and FQNEAQ. V lost 0 bases to trimming and J lost 3 bases; unmatched junction nucleotides: 7. The CDR3 spans 19 residues.

This clone came up once. The V call is TRBV27, the J call TRBJ2-3, with TRBD2 matching over 8 bases. The J segment lost 1 base and the V segment lost 6 bases, leaving 6 bases of the junction unmatched. The germline V gene has CDR1 MNHEY and CDR2 SMNVEV (reference sequence). The CDR3 is made up of 15 amino acids. CDR3: CASSLLAVGTDTQYF. In nucleotides, the CDR3 is TGTGCCAGCAGCCTACTAGCGGTCGGCACAGATACGCAGTATTTT.

The rearrangement links TRBV29-1 to TRBJ2-6; possible D gene TRBD1, 5 bases. This CDR3 is 15 amino acids long. Germline CDR1 and CDR2: SQVTM and ANQGSEA. V lost 4 bases, J lost 0 bases, and 10 bases lay in between. CDR3 in DNA: TGCAGCGTTGCCCCCAGGGACTCTGGGGCCAACGTCCTGACTTTC. Protein: CSVAPRDSGANVLTF.

This clone was observed a single time. The chain joins TRBV30 to TRBJ2-5, with D possibly TRBD1 on 6 matching bases. The DNA end favors TRBJ2-7, so the J call may be wrong. Germline loops: CDR1 GTSNPN, CDR2 SVGIG (reference sequence). This CDR3 contains 11 residues. CDR3 in amino acids: CAWGGRDEQYF. CDR3 DNA: TGTGCCTGGGGGGGCCGGGACGAGCAGTACTTC.

CDR3 amino acids: CSAFDSPSQHF. As DNA, the CDR3 is TGCAGTGCTTTTGACAGTCCGTCCCAGCATTTT. J is TRBJ1-5 and V is TRBV20-1, with D possibly being TRBD1 (5 bases). The CDR3 is 11 residues long. V lost 5 bases and J lost 11, with 13 bases in between. The V gene's germline CDR1 is DFQATT and CDR2 SNEGSKA (reference sequence).

The rearrangement links TRBV27 to TRBJ1-5; D uncertain. CDR3 length: 13 amino acids. Germline lookup yields CDR1 MNHEY and CDR2 SMNVEV (reference sequence). Deletions cut 2 bases from V and 6 bases from J, with 8 bases between. For the CDR3, the DNA is TGTGCCAGCAGTTTAGGCCCCCGTCAGCCCCAGCATTTT. Translating it yields CASSLGPRQPQHF.

The chain links TRBV28 to TRBJ2-1; a possible D gene is TRBD2 (5 bases). Between the trimmed V and J ends, which lost 5 bases and 4 bases, there was a span of 21 bases. The CDR3 runs 17 residues. Germline lookup yields CDR1 MDHEN and CDR2 SYDVKM. CDR3 residues: CASSIRWASRSYNEQFF. DNA of the CDR3: TGTGCCAGCAGTATCCGGTGGGCTAGCAGGAGTTACAATGAGCAGTTCTTC.

This rearrangement joins TRBV6-6 to TRBJ1-4; a weak D match, TRBD1 (6 bases). The V gene's germline CDR1 is MNHNY and CDR2 SVGAGI (reference sequence). CDR3 length: 13 residues. Deletions cut 6 bases from V and 7 bases from J, with 12 bases between. The CDR3 DNA is TGTGCCAGCAGCCGGACAGCCACTGAAAAACTGTTTTTT. Residues: CASSRTATEKLFF.

CDR3 sequence: CASSIKISSSLGEKLFF. The CDR3 region has the DNA TGTGCCAGTAGTATTAAGATTAGCAGCTCTCTCGGGGAAAAACTGTTTTTT. The chain employs TRBV19 and TRBJ1-4; D gene unclear. In germline, CDR1 is LNHDA, CDR2 SQIVND (reference sequence). Trimming cost V 3 bases and J 8 bases, with 22 bases left between them. The CDR3 consists of 17 residues. The full variable domain, in which reference TRBV19 and TRBJ1-4 provide the parts outside the CDR3, is DGGITQSPKYLFRKEGQNVTLSCEQNLNHDAMYWYRQDPGQGLRLIYYSQIVNDFQKGDIAEGYSVSREKKESFPLTVTSAQKNPTAFYLCASSIKISSSLGEKLFFGSGTQLSVL.

The genes are TRBV30 and TRBJ1-1; TRBD1 might be the D (5 bases). V lost 8 bases and J lost 8, with 18 bases in between. The germline CDR1 and CDR2 sequences are GTSNPN and SVGIG (reference sequence). The CDR3 sequence is 12 residues long. CDR3 residues: CALFLGGTEAFF. CDR3 in DNA: TGTGCCCTCTTCCTGGGGGGGACCGAAGCTTTCTTT.

This sequence joins TRBV7-3 and TRBJ2-7; D possibly corresponds to TRBD1 (6 bases). Between the trimmed V and J ends, which lost 6 bases and 3 bases, there was a span of 12 bases. The germline CDR1 and CDR2 sequences are SGHTA and FQGTGA. The CDR3 length is 13 residues. The chain's CDR3 is CASRFPGDYEQYF. CDR3 nucleotides: TGTGCCAGCAGATTTCCAGGGGACTACGAGCAGTACTTC.

The rearrangement uses TRBV5-8 and TRBJ1-2; TRBD1 agrees at 7 bases. CDR3 length: 17 residues. V lost 3 bases and J lost 1; bases outside the gene matches: 12. CDR1 is SGHTS and CDR2 is YDEGEE in the germline V gene. The CDR3 reads CASSSGYGQEYNYGYTF. For the CDR3, the DNA is TGTGCCAGCAGCTCCGGCTATGGACAGGAGTATAACTATGGCTACACCTTC.

The J gene is TRBJ2-7, the V gene TRBV29-1; 7 bases fit TRBD1. Germline V lookup: CDR1 SQVTM, CDR2 ANQGSEA. The CDR3 is 13 residues long. The CDR3 sequence is CSGSQGVAYEQYF. CDR3 sequence (DNA): TGCAGTGGTAGTCAGGGGGTAGCCTACGAGCAGTACTTC.

The chain couples TRBV6-5 to TRBJ2-7; D may be TRBD1 (6 bases). The ends were cut back, 7 bases at V and 7 bases at J, with 17 bases in the middle. The CDR3 spans 13 residues. CDR1 and CDR2 (germline): MNHEY, SVGAGI. CDR3 nucleotides: TGTGCCAGCAAGGGGACAATCCTAGGGGAGCAGTACTTC. Translation: CASKGTILGEQYF.

The chain couples TRBV12-5 to TRBJ2-2; D is uncertain. The CDR3 covers 14 residues. V was cut by 2 bases and J by 0 bases, with 4 bases left in between. Per the germline V gene, CDR1 is LGHNT and CDR2 is FRNRAP. DNA for the CDR3: TGTGCTAGTGGTTTGACACCGAACACCGGGGAGCTGTTTTTT. Its protein product is CASGLTPNTGELFF. The whole variable domain, remainder taken from reference TRBV12-5 and TRBJ2-2, is DARVTQTPRHKVTEMGQEVTMRCQPILGHNTVFWYRQTMMQGLELLAYFRNRAPLDDSGMPKDRFSAEMPDATLATLKIQPSEPRDSAVYFCASGLTPNTGELFFGEGSRLTVL.